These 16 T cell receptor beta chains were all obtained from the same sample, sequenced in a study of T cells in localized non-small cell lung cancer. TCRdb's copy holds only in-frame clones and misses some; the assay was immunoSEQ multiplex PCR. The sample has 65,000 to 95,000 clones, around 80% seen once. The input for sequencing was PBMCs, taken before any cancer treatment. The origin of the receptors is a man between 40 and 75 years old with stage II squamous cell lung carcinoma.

The CDR3 sequence is CASTRGADKGEQYF. CDR3 in DNA: TGTGCCAGCACTCGAGGGGCCGATAAGGGCGAGCAGTACTTC. V gene TRBV5-4 combines with J gene TRBJ2-7, with D perhaps being TRBD1 or TRBD2 (5 bases each). Trimming removed 6 bases at V and 6 bases at J, with 19 bases between. This CDR3 has 14 amino acids. Germline V CDR1 and CDR2: SGHNT, YYREEE (reference sequence).

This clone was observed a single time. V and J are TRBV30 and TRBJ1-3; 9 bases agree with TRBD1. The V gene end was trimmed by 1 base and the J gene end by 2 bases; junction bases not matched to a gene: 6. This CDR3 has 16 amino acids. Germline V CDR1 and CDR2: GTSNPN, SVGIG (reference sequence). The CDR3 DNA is TGTGCCTGGAGTGGAAAACAGGGGGCCGCTGGAAACACCATATATTTT. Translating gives CAWSGKQGAAGNTIYF.

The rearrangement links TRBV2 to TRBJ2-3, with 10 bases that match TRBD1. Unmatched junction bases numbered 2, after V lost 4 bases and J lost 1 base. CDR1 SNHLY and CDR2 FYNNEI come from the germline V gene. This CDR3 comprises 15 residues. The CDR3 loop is CASSGGTGGTDTQYF. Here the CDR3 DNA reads TGTGCCAGCAGTGGTGGGACAGGGGGCACAGATACGCAGTATTTT.

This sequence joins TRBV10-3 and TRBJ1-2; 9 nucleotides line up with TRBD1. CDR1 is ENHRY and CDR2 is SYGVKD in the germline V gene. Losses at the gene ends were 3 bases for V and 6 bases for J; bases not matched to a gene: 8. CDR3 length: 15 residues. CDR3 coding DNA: TGTGCCATCAGTGACCGGGACAGGGTGATCGATGGCTACACCTTC. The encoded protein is CAISDRDRVIDGYTF.

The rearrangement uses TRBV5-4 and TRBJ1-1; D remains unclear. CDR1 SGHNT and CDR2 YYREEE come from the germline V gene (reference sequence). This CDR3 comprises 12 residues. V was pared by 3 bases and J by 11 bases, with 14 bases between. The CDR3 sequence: CASSSRTSRAFF. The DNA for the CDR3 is TGTGCCAGCAGCTCCAGGACGTCTCGGGCTTTCTTT.

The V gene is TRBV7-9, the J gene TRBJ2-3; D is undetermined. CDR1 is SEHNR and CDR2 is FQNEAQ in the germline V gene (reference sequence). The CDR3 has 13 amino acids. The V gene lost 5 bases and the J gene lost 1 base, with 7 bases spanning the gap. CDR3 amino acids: CASSPRGTDTQYF. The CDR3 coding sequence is TGTGCCAGCAGCCCTCGAGGCACAGATACGCAGTATTTT.

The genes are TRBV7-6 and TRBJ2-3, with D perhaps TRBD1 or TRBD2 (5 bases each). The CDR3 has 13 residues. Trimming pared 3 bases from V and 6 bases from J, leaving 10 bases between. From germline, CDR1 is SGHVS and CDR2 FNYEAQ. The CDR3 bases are TGTGCCAGCAGCTTCGCCAGGGAGGATACGCAGTATTTT. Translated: CASSFAREDTQYF. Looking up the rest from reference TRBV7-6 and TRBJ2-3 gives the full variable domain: GAGVSQSPRYKVTKRGQDVALRCDPISGHVSLYWYRQALGQGPEFLTYFNYEAQQDKSGLPNDRFSAERPEGSISTLTIQRTEQRDSAMYRCASSFAREDTQYFGPGTRLTVL.

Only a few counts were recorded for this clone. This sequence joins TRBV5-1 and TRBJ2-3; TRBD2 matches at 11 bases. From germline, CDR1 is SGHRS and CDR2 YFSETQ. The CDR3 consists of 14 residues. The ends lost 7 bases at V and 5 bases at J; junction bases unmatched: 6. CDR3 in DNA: TGCGCCAGCCGCCGACTAGCGGGATTAGATACGCAGTATTTT. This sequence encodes CASRRLAGLDTQYF. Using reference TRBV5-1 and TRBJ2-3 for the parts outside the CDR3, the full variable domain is KAGVTQTPRYLIKTRGQQVTLSCSPISGHRSVSWYQQTPGQGLQFLFEYFSETQRNKGNFPGRFSGRQFSNSRSEMNVSTLELGDSALYLCASRRLAGLDTQYFGPGTRLTVL.

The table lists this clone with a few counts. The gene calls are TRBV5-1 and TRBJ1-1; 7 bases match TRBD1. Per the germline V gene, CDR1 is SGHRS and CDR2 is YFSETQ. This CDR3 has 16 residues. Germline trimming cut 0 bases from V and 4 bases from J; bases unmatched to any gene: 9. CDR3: CASSLVGQVGSTEAFF. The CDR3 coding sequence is TGCGCCAGCAGCTTGGTAGGACAGGTTGGGTCCACTGAAGCTTTCTTT.

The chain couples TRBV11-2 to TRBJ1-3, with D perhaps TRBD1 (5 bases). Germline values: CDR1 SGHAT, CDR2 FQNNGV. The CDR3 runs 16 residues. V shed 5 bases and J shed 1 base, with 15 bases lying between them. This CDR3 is CASSVGKGLSGNTIYF. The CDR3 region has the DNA TGTGCCAGCAGCGTCGGAAAGGGGTTGTCTGGAAACACCATATATTTT.

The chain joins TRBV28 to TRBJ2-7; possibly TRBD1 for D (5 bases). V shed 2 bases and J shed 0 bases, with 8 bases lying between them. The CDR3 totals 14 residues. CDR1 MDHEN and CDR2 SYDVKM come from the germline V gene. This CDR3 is CASSLRQSSYEQYF. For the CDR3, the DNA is TGTGCCAGCAGTTTAAGACAGAGCTCCTACGAGCAGTACTTC.

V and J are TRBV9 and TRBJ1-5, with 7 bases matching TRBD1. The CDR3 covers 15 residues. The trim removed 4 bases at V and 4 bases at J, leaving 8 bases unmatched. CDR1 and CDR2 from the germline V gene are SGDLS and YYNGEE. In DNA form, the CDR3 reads TGTGCCAGCAGCTCCGAGGGGGACAGAAATCAGCCCCAGCATTTT. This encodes CASSSEGDRNQPQHF.

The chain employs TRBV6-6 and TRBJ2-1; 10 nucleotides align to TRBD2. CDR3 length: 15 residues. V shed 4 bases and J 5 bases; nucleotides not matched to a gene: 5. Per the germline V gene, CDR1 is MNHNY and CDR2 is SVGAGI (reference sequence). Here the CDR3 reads CASSSVAGGHNEQFF. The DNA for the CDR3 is TGTGCCAGCAGTTCAGTAGCGGGAGGTCACAATGAGCAGTTCTTC.

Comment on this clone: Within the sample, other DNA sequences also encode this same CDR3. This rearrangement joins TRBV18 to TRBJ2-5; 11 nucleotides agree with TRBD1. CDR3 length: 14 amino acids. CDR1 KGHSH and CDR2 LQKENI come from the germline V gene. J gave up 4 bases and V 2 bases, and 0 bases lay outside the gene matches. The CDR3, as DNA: TGTGCCAGCTCACCAGGGACAGGGGGAGAGACCCAGTACTTC. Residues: CASSPGTGGETQYF.

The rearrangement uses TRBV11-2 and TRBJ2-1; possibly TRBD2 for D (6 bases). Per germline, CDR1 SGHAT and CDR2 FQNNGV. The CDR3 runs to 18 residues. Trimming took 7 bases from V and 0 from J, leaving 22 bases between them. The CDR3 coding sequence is TGTGCCAGCACGACCAGTGGCGAGCGGGCCCGCTCCTACAATGAGCAGTTCTTC. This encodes CASTTSGERARSYNEQFF. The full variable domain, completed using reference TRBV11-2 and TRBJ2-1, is EAGVAQSPRYKIIEKRQSVAFWCNPISGHATLYWYQQILGQGPKLLIQFQNNGVVDDSQLPKDRFSAERLKGVDSTLKIQPAKLEDSAVYLCASTTSGERARSYNEQFFGPGTRLTVL.

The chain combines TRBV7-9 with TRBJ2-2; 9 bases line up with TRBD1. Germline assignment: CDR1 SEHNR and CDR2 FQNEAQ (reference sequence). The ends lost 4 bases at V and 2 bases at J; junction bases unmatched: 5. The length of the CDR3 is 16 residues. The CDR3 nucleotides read TGTGCCAGCAGCTCGTGGGGACAGGGTAACACCGGGGAGCTGTTTTTT. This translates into CASSSWGQGNTGELFF.